This TCR beta chain stems from a study of shared clonotypes between healthy human individuals. Only in-frame clones appear in the TCRdb table, and some are missing; sequencing was by immunoSEQ multiplex PCR. The sample gives approximately 2,300,000 clones, 85% to 95% of which show up once; 0.3% to 0.45% is in the top ten. Germline loops: CDR1 GTSNPN, CDR2 SVGIG (reference sequence). The CDR3 has 14 amino acids. V shed 2 bases, J shed 4 bases, and the junction held 4 bases outside the gene matches. Sequencing was carried out using naive CD4+ T cells from PBMCs. Stated subset: CD45RA+ positively selected. The chain combines TRBV30 with TRBJ2-2; 7 bases line up with TRBD1. The clonotype originates from a man in his late teens or twenties in good health. Some clones in this sample may be carry-over from other donors' samples. CDR3 sequence: CAWSLTGSTGELFF. The CDR3 DNA sequence: TGTGCCTGGAGTCTGACAGGGAGCACCGGGGAGCTGTTTTTT.